These 11 T cell receptor beta chains share one sample of origin, sequenced in a study of T cell changes during pregnancy in multiple sclerosis. The protocol was immunoSEQ multiplex PCR, while the TCRdb copy is restricted to in-frame clones and leaves out a portion. Of just over 30,000 clones in the sample, roughly 89% were seen once. The material was CD8+ T cells from peripheral blood mononuclear cells, obtained in the first trimester of pregnancy. The receptor set was obtained from a female donor with multiple sclerosis, enrolled in a pregnancy study.

This sequence joins TRBV27 and TRBJ2-7, with a weak D call TRBD2 (6 bases). V lost 2 bases to trimming and J lost 4 bases, with 12 bases between them. Per germline, CDR1 MNHEY and CDR2 SMNVEV (reference sequence). The CDR3 totals 14 residues. The CDR3 region has the DNA TGTGCCAGCAGTTTAGGCCTAGCGACATACGAGCAGTACTTC. This codes for CASSLGLATYEQYF.

The chain links TRBV11-2 to TRBJ2-3; 7 bases fit TRBD2. CDR1 SGHAT and CDR2 FQNNGV come from the germline V gene. Trimming at V came to 4 bases and at J to 5 bases, leaving 9 bases not matched to a gene. This CDR3 is 15 amino acids long. CDR3 DNA sequence: TGTGCCAGCAGCTCCCCGGGACTAAGTGTAGATACGCAGTATTTT. It translates to CASSSPGLSVDTQYF.

The J gene is TRBJ1-1, the V gene TRBV6-6; no firm D call. Germline assignment: CDR1 MNHNY and CDR2 SVGAGI (reference sequence). The V and J ends lost 7 bases and 2 bases respectively, with 11 bases between them. This CDR3 contains 13 residues. CDR3 residues: CASTTGGNTEAFF. The DNA for the CDR3 is TGTGCCAGCACCACCGGAGGAAACACTGAAGCTTTCTTT.

The chain has TRBV10-2 and TRBJ1-3; no clear D. V lost 7 bases and J lost 0, with 10 bases in between. Germline CDR1 WSHSY, CDR2 SAAADI. This CDR3 has 14 residues. CDR3 protein: CASTTSYSGNTIYF. CDR3 coding DNA: TGCGCCAGCACGACTTCGTACTCTGGAAACACCATATATTTT.

The rearrangement joins TRBV4-1 to TRBJ1-4; 10 bases line up with TRBD1. Germline lookup yields CDR1 MGHRA and CDR2 YSYEKL. The junction had 7 bases not matched to a gene; V was cut back by 10 bases and J by 5 bases. The CDR3 is 14 residues long. The CDR3 DNA follows: TGCGCCACCGAATCGGGACAGGGGAATGAAAAACTGTTTTTT. This codes for CATESGQGNEKLFF.

V gene TRBV6-5 combines with J gene TRBJ2-1; 10 positions match TRBD2. J was trimmed by 6 bases and V by 4 bases; bases with no gene match: 6. Germline V gene lookup returns CDR1 MNHEY and CDR2 SVGAGI. CDR3 length: 15 residues. The DNA for the CDR3 is TGTGCCAGCAGTTGGCTAGCGGGAGCGAGCAATGAGCAGTTCTTC. Protein product: CASSWLAGASNEQFF.

The CDR3 spells CASSIQDSHEQYF. CDR3 nucleotide sequence: TGCGCCAGCAGTATTCAGGATTCCCACGAGCAGTACTTC. The chain carries TRBV10-2 and TRBJ2-7, with D hard to call. The length of the CDR3 is 13 residues. V was pared by 5 bases and J by 5 bases, with 13 bases between. Germline V gene data show CDR1 as WSHSY and CDR2 as SAAADI.

The genes are TRBV2 and TRBJ2-7, with 10 nucleotides matching TRBD1. Germline loops: CDR1 SNHLY, CDR2 FYNNEI. V was pared by 9 bases and J by 5 bases, with 10 bases of the junction left unmatched. CDR3 length: 14 residues. CDR3 nucleotides: TGTGCCAGTTCGAGGGGGACAGGGGTTGACGAGCAGTACTTC. Its protein product is CASSRGTGVDEQYF. The whole variable domain, filled in from reference TRBV2 and TRBJ2-7, reads EPEVTQTPSHQVTQMGQEVILRCVPISNHLYFYWYRQILGQKVEFLVSFYNNEISEKSEIFDDQFSVERPDGSNFTLKIRSTKLEDSAMYFCASSRGTGVDEQYFGPGTRLTVT.

This chain uses TRBV5-5 with TRBJ2-7; D is possibly TRBD1 (5 bases). Trimming cost V 2 bases and J 2 bases, with 8 bases left between them. Germline CDR1 reads SGHKS; CDR2 reads YYEKEE (reference sequence). The CDR3 sequence is 13 residues long. This CDR3 reads CASSFGRAYEQYF. In nucleotides, the CDR3 is TGTGCCAGCAGCTTTGGCAGGGCCTACGAGCAGTACTTC.

V usage is TRBV6-1 and J usage is TRBJ2-5; 11 nucleotides align to TRBD2. CDR1 is MNHNS, CDR2 SASEGT, per germline. V lost 6 bases to trimming and J lost 5 bases; unmatched junction nucleotides: 8. The CDR3 loop spans 15 amino acids. The CDR3 protein is CASSRSGRGRETQYF. DNA of the CDR3: TGTGCCAGCAGCCGTAGCGGGAGGGGTAGGGAGACCCAGTACTTC.

The V gene is TRBV9, the J gene TRBJ2-7; 8 nucleotides match TRBD1. The CDR3 extends over 13 amino acids. Unmatched junction bases numbered 2, after V lost 3 bases and J lost 3 bases. Germline CDR1 is SGDLS and CDR2 is YYNGEE. CDR3: CASSAGTGYEQYF. The CDR3 DNA follows: TGTGCCAGCAGCGCCGGGACAGGCTACGAGCAGTACTTC.